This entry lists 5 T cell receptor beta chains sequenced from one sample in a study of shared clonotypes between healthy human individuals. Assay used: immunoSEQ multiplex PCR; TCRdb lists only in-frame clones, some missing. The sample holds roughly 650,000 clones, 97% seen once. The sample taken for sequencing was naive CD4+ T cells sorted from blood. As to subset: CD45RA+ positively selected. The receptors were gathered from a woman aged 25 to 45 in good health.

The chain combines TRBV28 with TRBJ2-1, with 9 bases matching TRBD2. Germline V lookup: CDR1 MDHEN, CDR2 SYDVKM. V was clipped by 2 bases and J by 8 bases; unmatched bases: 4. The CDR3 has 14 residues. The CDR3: CASSLVSGSYEQFF. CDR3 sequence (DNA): TGTGCCAGCAGTTTAGTTAGCGGGAGCTATGAGCAGTTCTTC.

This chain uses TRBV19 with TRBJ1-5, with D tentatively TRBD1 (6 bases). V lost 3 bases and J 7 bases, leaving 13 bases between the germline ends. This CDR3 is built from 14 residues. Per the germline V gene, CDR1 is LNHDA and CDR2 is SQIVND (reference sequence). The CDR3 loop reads CASSMDSLAQPQHF. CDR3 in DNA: TGTGCCAGTAGTATGGACAGTTTAGCCCAGCCCCAGCATTTT.

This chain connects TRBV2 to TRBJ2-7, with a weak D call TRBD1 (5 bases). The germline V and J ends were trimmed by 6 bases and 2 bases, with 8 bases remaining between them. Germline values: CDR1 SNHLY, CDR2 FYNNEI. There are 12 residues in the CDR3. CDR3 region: CASRGVPYEQYF. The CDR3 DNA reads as TGTGCCAGCAGAGGGGTCCCCTACGAGCAGTACTTC.

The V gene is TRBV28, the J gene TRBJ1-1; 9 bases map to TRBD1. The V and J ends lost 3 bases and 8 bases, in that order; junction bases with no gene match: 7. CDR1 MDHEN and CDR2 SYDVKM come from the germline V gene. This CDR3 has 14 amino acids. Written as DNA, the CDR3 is TGTGCCAGCAGTTTCAGACAGGGGGAAAGGGAAGCTTTCTTT. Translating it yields CASSFRQGEREAFF.

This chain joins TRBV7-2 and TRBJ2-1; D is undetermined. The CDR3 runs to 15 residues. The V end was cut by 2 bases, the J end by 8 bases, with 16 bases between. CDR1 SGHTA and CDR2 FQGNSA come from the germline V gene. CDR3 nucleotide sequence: TGTGCCAGCAGCTTAAGTGCGTCGGGCTTCGATGAGCAGTTCTTC. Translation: CASSLSASGFDEQFF.